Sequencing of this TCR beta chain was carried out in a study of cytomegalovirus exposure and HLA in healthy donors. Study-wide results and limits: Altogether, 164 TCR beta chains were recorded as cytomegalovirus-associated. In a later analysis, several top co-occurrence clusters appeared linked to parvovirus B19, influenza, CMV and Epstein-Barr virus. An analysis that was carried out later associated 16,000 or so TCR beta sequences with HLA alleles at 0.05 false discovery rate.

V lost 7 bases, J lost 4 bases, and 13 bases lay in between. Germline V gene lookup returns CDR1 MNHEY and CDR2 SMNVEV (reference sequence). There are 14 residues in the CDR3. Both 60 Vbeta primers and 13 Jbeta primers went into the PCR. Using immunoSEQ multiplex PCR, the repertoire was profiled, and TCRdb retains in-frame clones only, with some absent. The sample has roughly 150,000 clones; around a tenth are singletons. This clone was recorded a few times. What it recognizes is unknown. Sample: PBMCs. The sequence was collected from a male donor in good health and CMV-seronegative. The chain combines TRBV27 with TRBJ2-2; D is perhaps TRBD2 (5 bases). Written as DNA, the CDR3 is TGTGCCAGCATGAGGGCGGTTGGCACCGGGGAGCTGTTTTTT. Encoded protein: CASMRAVGTGELFF.